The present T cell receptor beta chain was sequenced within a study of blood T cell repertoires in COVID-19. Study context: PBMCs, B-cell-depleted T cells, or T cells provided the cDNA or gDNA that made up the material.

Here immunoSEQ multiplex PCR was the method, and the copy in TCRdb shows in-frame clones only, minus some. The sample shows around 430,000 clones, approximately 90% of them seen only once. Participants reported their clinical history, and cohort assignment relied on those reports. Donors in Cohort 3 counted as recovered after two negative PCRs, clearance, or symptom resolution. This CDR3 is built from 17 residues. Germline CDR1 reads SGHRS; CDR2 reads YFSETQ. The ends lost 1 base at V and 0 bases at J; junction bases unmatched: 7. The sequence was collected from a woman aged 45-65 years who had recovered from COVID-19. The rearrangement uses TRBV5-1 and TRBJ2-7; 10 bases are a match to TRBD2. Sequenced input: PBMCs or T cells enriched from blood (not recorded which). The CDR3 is CASSLNPAGGNSYEQYF. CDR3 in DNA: TGCGCCAGCAGCTTGAACCCAGCGGGGGGGAACTCCTACGAGCAGTACTTC.